The TCR beta chain under discussion was sequenced for a study of blood T cell repertoires in COVID-19. As processed by the authors: Nucleated cell number was recorded as an estimate derived from reference gene primer amplification. Measured with immunoSEQ multiplex PCR; TCRdb has only the in-frame clones, and not every one. V and J calls and clone size are copied from that table; D and trimming were computed from the DNA. Of hundreds of thousands of clones in the sample, about 89% were seen once. The germline V gene has CDR1 SGDLS and CDR2 YYNGEE. The CDR3 spans 19 residues. Trimming removed 0 bases at V and 0 bases at J, with 20 bases between.

Sequencing was performed on peripheral blood. This chain joins TRBV9 and TRBJ2-3; a possible D gene is TRBD1 (7 bases). The TCR was taken from a woman aged 40-49 years who had recovered from COVID-19. For the CDR3, the DNA is TGTGCCAGCAGCGTAGAGGGTGCAGGGGGGCTTCTTAGCACAGATACGCAGTATTTT. This codes for CASSVEGAGGLLSTDTQYF.